This T cell receptor (beta chain) originates from a study of shared clonotypes between healthy human individuals (dated by TCRdb to 2020 to 2022). With respect to the entire study: The cohort included three men and a couple of women between 18 and 49 years of age. Per donor, three plates each were used for CD4 naive and CD4 memory, two for CD8 naive, and one for CD8 memory. To estimate repertoire size and how much clonotypes are shared between individuals, the study performed deep sequencing of blood TCR repertoires from roughly five healthy adults. To increase sequencing depth and limit assay-specific biases, different laboratories used diverse techniques to prepare libraries and sequence TCR repertoires. Each donor's leukapheresis produced roughly between roughly 0.94 and 9.5 billion PBMCs. Points the paper makes about the study in general: Estimated clonotype richness was generally larger for naive than for memory subsets. The genetic and exposure-history diversity represented was limited by the small number of donors. Sharing across a handful of donors was observed for about 5% of naive CD4, about 4% of naive CD8, roughly 2.3% of memory CD4, and over 0.3% of memory CD8 clonotypes. Rarefaction of sorted-subset datasets indicated incomplete sequencing despite the large sequencing depth. Based on pairwise subsampling, the degree of clonotype sharing among donors was expected to be affected by sequencing depth. Sampling was limited to blood, and TCR repertoires in tissue likely differ from TCR repertoires in blood. Clonotypes shared by all four sorted-subset donors showed higher generation probabilities than non-shared clonotypes.

The donors were healthy, HIV-negative adults with no recently reported acute infections or vaccinations. Every donor was a Caucasian adult residing in Nashville, Tennessee, USA. CD4+ T cells were enriched by magnetic negative selection, after which naive cells were positively selected on CD45RA and the negative fraction was taken as the memory subset. Blood was obtained by leukapheresis, after which PBMCs were separated by Ficoll-Histopaque density gradient centrifugation and cryopreserved in liquid nitrogen vapor phase. Analytical flow cytometry was used to check the purity and quantity of every magnetically sorted T cell population. Each sorted fraction had its genomic DNA isolated and then quantified by UV absorbance on a Nanodrop 2000c. For this clone: There is no known antigen for this receptor. Per-nucleotide qualities are absent, and no much larger clonotype sits a single base away.

From the cysteine through the phenylalanine, the CDR3 covers 15 amino acids. The CDR3 DNA has 45 bases and is translated from base 1. The CDR1 and CDR2 encoded by the germline V gene (reference sequence) are GTSNPN and SVGIG. Here V drops 4 bases and J drops 2 bases, and the junction holds 5 bases not matched to any gene. Using the deep immunoSEQ assay, TCR CDR3 regions were amplified from genomic DNA by multiplex PCR. Extracted genomic DNA from each cell subset was spread evenly across all wells of several immunoSEQ 96-well plates, with each plate serving as a replicate. Each replicate PCR for sorted subsets received about 210 ng genomic DNA, equal to roughly 30,000 T cell genomes. Purified libraries were measured with a Qubit 3.0 fluorometer, size-checked on a Bioanalyzer 2100, and measured again with the KAPA Library Quantification kit. Every immunoSEQ 96-well plate was sequenced on a dedicated single-read 150-cycle Illumina NextSeq 550 flow cell. Per the original workflow: Because the immunoSEQ output held only junctional sequences and lacked quality scores, the filtering could not match the filtering applied to full-length reads. Sequences were annotated with PyIR, a Python wrapper for IgBLAST v1.9, using IMGT germline references to assign V/J genes and CDR3. Any read was removed if the V/J assignment was weak (E-value above 1e-6), the CDR3 was missing, or the read contained stop codons, out-of-frame junctions, or ambiguous translated residues. V3J clonotypes were defined as sequences sharing an identical inferred V gene, J gene, and CDR3 amino acid sequence. To compute the percentage overlap between repertoires, the number of shared unique clonotypes was divided by the size of the smaller repertoire. Repertoire richness was assessed with RTK rarefaction, the Chao1 estimator, and Recon v2.1 estimates of unobserved clonotypes. Generation probabilities were computed with OLGA for all TCRbeta clonotypes obtained by the gDNA method from several donors. TCRdb provides this immuneACCESS table in a form limited to in-frame rearrangements. Some clones are lacking; in checked studies, under half of them reflect an unresolved V gene, and why the rest are absent is not known. The D gene and trimming were derived from the DNA, and the V and J assignments and clone size from that table. Recorded for this sample are over 2 million clones; 85% to 95% of them occurred a single time. The leading ten clones occupy 0.1% to 0.15% of the sample.

The sequence was collected from a young man in good health. The sequence links TRBV30 to TRBJ2-3, with 11 central nucleotides matching TRBD2. The sequencing input was naive CD4+ T cells sorted from blood. The sample's cell subset or site label is to be understood as: CD45RA+ positively selected. The DNA sequence is TGTGCCTGGACCCCTAGCGGGGGGTACACAGATACGCAGTATTTT. Its product reads: CAWTPSGGYTDTQYF.